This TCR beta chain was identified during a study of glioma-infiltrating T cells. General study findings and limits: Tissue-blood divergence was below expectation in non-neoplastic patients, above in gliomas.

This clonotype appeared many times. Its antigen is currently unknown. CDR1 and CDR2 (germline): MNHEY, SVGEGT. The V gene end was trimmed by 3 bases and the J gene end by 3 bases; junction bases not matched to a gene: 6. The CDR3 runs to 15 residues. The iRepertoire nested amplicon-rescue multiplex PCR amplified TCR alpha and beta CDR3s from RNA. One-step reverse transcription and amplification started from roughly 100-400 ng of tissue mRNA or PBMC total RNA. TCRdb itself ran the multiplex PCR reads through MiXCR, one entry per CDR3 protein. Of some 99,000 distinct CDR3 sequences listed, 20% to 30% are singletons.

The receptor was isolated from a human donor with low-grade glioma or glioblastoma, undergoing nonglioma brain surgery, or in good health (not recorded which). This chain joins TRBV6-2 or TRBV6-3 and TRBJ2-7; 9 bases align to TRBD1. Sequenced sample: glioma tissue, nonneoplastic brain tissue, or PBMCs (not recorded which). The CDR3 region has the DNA TGTGCCAGCAGTTATACCGGGACAGGGTTCTACGAGCAGTACTTC. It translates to CASSYTGTGFYEQYF.